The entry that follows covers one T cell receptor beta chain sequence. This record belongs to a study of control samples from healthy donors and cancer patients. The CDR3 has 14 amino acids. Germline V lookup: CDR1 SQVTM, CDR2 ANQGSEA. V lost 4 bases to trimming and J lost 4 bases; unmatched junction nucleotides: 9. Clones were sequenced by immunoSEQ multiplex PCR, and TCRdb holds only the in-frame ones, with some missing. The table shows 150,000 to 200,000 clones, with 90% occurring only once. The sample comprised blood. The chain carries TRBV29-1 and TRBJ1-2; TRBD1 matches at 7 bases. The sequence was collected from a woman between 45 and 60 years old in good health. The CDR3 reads CSVGPRTGSYGYTF. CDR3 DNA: TGCAGCGTTGGGCCCAGGACAGGAAGCTATGGCTACACCTTC.